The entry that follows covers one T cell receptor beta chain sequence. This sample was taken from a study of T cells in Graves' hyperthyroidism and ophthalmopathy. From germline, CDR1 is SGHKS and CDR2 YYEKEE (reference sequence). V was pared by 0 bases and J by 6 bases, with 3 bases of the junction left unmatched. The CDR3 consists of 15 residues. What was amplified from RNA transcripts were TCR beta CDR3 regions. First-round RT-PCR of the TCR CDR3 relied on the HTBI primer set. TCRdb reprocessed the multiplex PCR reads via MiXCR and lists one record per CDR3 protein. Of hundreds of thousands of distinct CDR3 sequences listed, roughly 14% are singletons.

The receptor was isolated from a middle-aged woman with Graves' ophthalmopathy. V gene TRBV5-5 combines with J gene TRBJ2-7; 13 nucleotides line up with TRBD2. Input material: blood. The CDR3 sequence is CASSLGTSGSREQYF. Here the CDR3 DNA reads TGTGCCAGCAGCTTGGGGACTAGCGGGAGCCGCGAGCAGTACTTC.